This TCR beta chain originates from a study of blood T cells in healthy people across ages (dated by TCRdb to 2015 to 2017). For the wider study: In model experiments, template switching captured roughly one uniquely barcoded TCR beta cDNA molecule for every two T cells. Using deep sequencing normalized with unique cDNA molecular identifiers, the study measured how TCR beta repertoire diversity changes with age. The donors were divided into four age groups: young (average around 16 years), middle-aged (about 40), aged (about 56) and long-lived (nearly 85). To avoid experimental bias, donors of different ages were distributed randomly across sequencing lanes. Using the same blood draw, the study looked at two additional independent replicas of 1 million unique cDNA reads for two donors, one aged 18 to 29 and the other aged 80 or older. Study-wide findings and limitations: There was a strong correlation between observed TCR beta diversity and the percentage of naive T cells measured by flow cytometry. Bulk unsorted PBMC profiling prevented conclusive comparison of naive and antigen-experienced compartments. Compared with the aged group, the long-lived group had more naive CD4+ T cells, fewer expanded clones and increased TCR diversity, a pattern suggesting age selection. Observed TCR beta diversity per million T cells fell roughly linearly with age, and a significant reduction was already apparent by age roughly 40. Because the CMV infection status of the donors was unknown, age-related changes in expanded clonotypes may potentially have been confounded. Estimates of total diversity from one million sequenced T cells were regarded as lower bounds and underestimates.

Library generation was performed with 5' RACE. The listed sequencing device is Illumina HiSeq 2500. A second PCR of about 6 to 11 cycles was run with a J-beta primer mix and a sample-barcoded 5' primer. A template-switch 5' adaptor carrying 12 random nucleotides introduced a unique molecular identifier onto each TCR beta cDNA molecule. Each sample yielded at least 2.5 million CDR3-containing paired-end reads. First-strand cDNA was synthesized from all RNA with the Mint cDNA synthesis kit, primed by a TRBC-specific oligonucleotide. Following uracil-DNA glycosylase treatment, all cDNA underwent a first 18-cycle PCR with the universal primers M1SS and BC2_uni_R. As for how the authors treated the data: For normalization, 1 million high-quality reads, each with a distinct molecular identifier, were randomly selected from each sample. Instead of being binned into consensus sequences, reads with shared molecular identifiers were discarded. MiTCR, set to a Q25 quality threshold and the strictest error-elimination algorithm, was used for CDR3 identification, clonotype clustering and error correction. A nonparametric unseen species model with Euler transformation was used to estimate a lower bound on total TCR beta diversity. The public reads were quality trimmed at Q25 with fastp and then assembled into clones with MiXCR by TCRdb, keeping productive beta chains. For every CDR3 protein sequence, its rows merge into one entry that carries the most common genes and DNA. The V and J calls and clone size come from TCRdb's table, not from the authors' own analysis. The sample table lists around 600,000 distinct CDR3 sequences, around 48% of them with a count of one. Jointly, the top ten make up 20% to 25% of the sample.

The 39 donors, aged about 6 to 95 years, were systemically healthy Caucasian individuals from Russia. Each donor gave roughly 11 milliliters of peripheral blood, drawn into EDTA-treated Vacutainer tubes. PBMCs were isolated by Ficoll-Paque density-gradient centrifugation, with at least 7 million obtained per sample. Trizol reagent was used to extract total RNA from PBMCs, with at least 6 micrograms per sample. For every donor, an aliquot of PBMCs went through flow cytometry to measure the percentages of naive CD45RAhigh/CD27high T cells. CDR1 and CDR2 are drawn from the germline V gene: KGHSH, LQKENI. From cysteine to phenylalanine, the CDR3 is 15 amino acids long. Just CDR3 DNA is preserved here, 45 bases in frame from base 1. At the junction V is shortened by 2 bases and J by 5 bases, with 13 bases in between. In the case of this clonotype: The antigen it recognizes is unknown. Base quality data are lacking; no much larger clone is found one base away.

The specimen was blood. This sequence uses TRBV18 and TRBJ2-1; tentative D gene TRBD2, with 6 bases matching. The source of this sequence is a man older than 75 in good health. The CDR3 corresponds to CASSPRLARDNEQFF. The nucleotide sequence reads TGTGCCAGCTCACCAAGGCTAGCGAGAGACAATGAGCAGTTCTTC.